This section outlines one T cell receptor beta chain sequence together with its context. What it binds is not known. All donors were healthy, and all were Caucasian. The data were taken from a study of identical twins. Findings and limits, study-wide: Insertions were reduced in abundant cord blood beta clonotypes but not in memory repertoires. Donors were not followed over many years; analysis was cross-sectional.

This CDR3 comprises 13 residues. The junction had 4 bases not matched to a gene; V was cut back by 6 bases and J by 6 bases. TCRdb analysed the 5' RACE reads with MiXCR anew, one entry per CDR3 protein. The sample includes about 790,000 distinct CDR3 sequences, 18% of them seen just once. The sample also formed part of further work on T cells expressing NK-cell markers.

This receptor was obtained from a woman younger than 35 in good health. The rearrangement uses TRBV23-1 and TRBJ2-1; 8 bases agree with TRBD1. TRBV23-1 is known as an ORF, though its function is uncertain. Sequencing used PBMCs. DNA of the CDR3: TGCGCCAGCAGGGACAGGGCCGCCAATGAGCAGTTCTTC. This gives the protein CASRDRAANEQFF.